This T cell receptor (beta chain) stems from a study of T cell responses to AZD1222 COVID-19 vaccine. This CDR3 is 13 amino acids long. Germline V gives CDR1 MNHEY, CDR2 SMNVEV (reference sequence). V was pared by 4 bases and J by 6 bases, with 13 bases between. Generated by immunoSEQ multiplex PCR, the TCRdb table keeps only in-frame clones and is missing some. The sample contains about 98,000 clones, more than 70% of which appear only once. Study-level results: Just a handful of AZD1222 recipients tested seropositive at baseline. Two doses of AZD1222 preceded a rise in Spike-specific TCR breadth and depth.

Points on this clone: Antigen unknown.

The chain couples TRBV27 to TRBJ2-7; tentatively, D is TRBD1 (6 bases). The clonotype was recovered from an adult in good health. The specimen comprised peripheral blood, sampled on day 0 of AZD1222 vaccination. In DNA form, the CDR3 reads TGTGCCAGCAGTTACAGGGAAGATGGCGAGCAGTACGTC. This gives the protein CASSYREDGEQYV.